This T cell receptor (beta chain) was obtained from a study of low-dose radiotherapy and immunotherapy resistance in tumors. Time point reported: after trial treatment. Treatment defined: LDRT plus nivolumab, ipilimumab, low-dose cyclophosphamide and aspirin (RACIN trial). Nivolumab, ipilimumab, aspirin, low-dose cyclophosphamide and low-dose radiotherapy were all administered to the donors. The presence of advanced solid tumors lacking tumor-infiltrating lymphocytes characterized eligible patients. This clonotype has a count of ten or more. Gene-specific TRAV and TRBV primers were used for first-strand cDNA, covering alpha and beta chains. Using a constant-region primer together with a V-primer adapter, TCRs were subjected to about 18 PCR cycles of amplification. Using its own MiXCR run on the reads, TCRdb lists one record per CDR3 protein. Of 95,000 to 100,000 distinct CDR3 sequences detected, less than 25% appear once; the ten largest clones hold over 4%.

Losses at the gene ends were 5 bases for V and 3 bases for J; bases not matched to a gene: 8. Germline CDR1 and CDR2: SNHLY and FYNNEI. The CDR3 totals 15 residues. The receptor was derived from a male donor with prostate cancer. The rearrangement uses TRBV2 and TRBJ2-7; 9 nucleotides line up with TRBD1. Here the sequenced sample was PBMCs, taken after low-dose radiotherapy plus immunotherapy. CDR3 nucleotides: TGTGCCAGCAGTCCGCCGGGACAGGGATTCTACGAGCAGTACTTC. Its protein is CASSPPGQGFYEQYF.